The clone carrying this TCR beta chain was seen a few times. Its antigen is currently unknown. The entry originates in a study of beta chain features in type 1 diabetes. Since all of the isolated RNA was reverse transcribed, expressed TCRB transcripts were what got sequenced. This table comes from immunoSEQ multiplex PCR, and its TCRdb copy is limited to in-frame clones, with some not included. The sample shows more than 100,000 clones, about 17% of them seen only once. The CDR3 spans 17 residues. V lost 3 bases and J lost 2; bases outside the gene matches: 4. Germline V gives CDR1 SQVTM, CDR2 ANQGSEA. CD4+ naive, central memory, regulatory and stem cell-like memory subsets were isolated by sorting on CD45RO/CCR7/CD25/CD127/CD95/CD27. Study results and caveats: In all four CD4+ subsets, TCRB CDR3 length was significantly, moderately reduced in type 1 diabetes. Sequencing from cDNA could over-represent high-TCR-expressing cells.

The sequencing sample was made of central memory CD4+ T cells from blood. This TCR was recovered from a man aged 30-40 years with type 1 diabetes. The chain uses TRBV29-1 and TRBJ2-1, with 16 positions matching TRBD2. The CDR3 protein is CSVEGLAGGRTYNEQFF. CDR3 in DNA: TGCAGCGTTGAGGGACTAGCGGGGGGGCGGACCTACAATGAGCAGTTCTTC.